This entry describes one TCR beta chain. Other DNA sequences of this sample code for an identical CDR3. This sample stems from a study of control samples from healthy donors and cancer patients. Assay used: immunoSEQ multiplex PCR; TCRdb lists only in-frame clones, some missing. The repertoire has 390,000 or so clones, about 93% of them found once; the top ten carry 6% to 7%. Deletions cut 3 bases from V and 5 bases from J, with 7 bases between. The CDR3 length is 13 residues. V and J are TRBV12-3 or TRBV12-4 and TRBJ2-2, with D possibly being TRBD1 or TRBD2 (5 bases each). The source of this sequence is a man in his forties with head and neck cancer. Sequenced sample: PBMCs. The CDR3 reads CASSFGGTGELFF. In DNA form, the CDR3 reads TGTGCCAGCAGTTTTGGGGGTACCGGGGAGCTGTTTTTT.